The 26 T cell receptor beta chains listed next were all sequenced from one sample in a study of blood T cell repertoires in COVID-19. This table comes from immunoSEQ multiplex PCR, and its TCRdb copy is limited to in-frame clones, with some not included. The data hold fewer than 75,000 clones, with 75% to 85% observed a single time. Sequencing was carried out using peripheral blood. Every receptor here comes from a woman aged 55-75 years with acute or convalescent COVID-19.

The rearrangement joins TRBV14 to TRBJ2-1; TRBD2 matches at 9 bases. Unmatched junction bases numbered 5, after V lost 4 bases and J lost 4 bases. The CDR3 extends over 15 amino acids. Germline CDR1 reads SGHDN; CDR2 reads FVKESK. The CDR3 region has the DNA TGTGCCAGCAGCCCCCTAGCGGGGAGTTACAATGAGCAGTTCTTC. This gives the protein CASSPLAGSYNEQFF.

This clone was seen once. A read error may produce the germline difference seen at one junction end. The chain is built from TRBV6-1 and TRBJ1-1; D is ambiguous. Germline V gives CDR1 MNHNS, CDR2 SASEGT. The CDR3 has 12 residues. Here the CDR3 DNA reads TGTGCCAGCAGTGAATCTTGGGCAGGTTCTCTCTTT. Translation: CASSESWAGSLF.

This sequence joins TRBV4-1 and TRBJ1-1; D gene unclear. V lost 7 bases and J lost 5, with 8 bases in between. This CDR3 is 11 amino acids long. Germline values: CDR1 MGHRA, CDR2 YSYEKL. CDR3: CASNGGTEAFF. The DNA for the CDR3 is TGCGCCAGCAACGGAGGGACTGAAGCTTTCTTT.

The chain couples TRBV12-3 or TRBV12-4 to TRBJ1-4; perhaps TRBD1 as D (5 bases). This CDR3 has 13 residues. V lost 4 bases, J lost 8 bases, and 11 bases lay in between. The CDR3 loop reads CASSWGVREKLFF. CDR3 sequence (DNA): TGTGCCAGCAGTTGGGGGGTGCGGGAAAAACTGTTTTTT.

This chain connects TRBV9 to TRBJ1-2; 8 nucleotides line up with TRBD1. The V and J ends lost 4 bases and 5 bases, in that order; junction bases with no gene match: 4. The germline CDR1 and CDR2 sequences are SGDLS and YYNGEE. CDR3 size: 13 residues. The CDR3 DNA reads as TGTGCCAGCAGCCCAGGGGGCTGGTATGGCTACACCTTC. The encoded protein is CASSPGGWYGYTF.

V is TRBV5-4 and J is TRBJ1-1; unclear D gene. This CDR3 has 12 amino acids. V lost 2 bases to trimming and J lost 1 base, with 3 bases between them. Germline V gene sequence: CDR1 SGHNT, CDR2 YYREEE (reference sequence). The CDR3: CASSFRNTEAFF. The CDR3 DNA is TGTGCCAGCAGCTTTCGGAACACTGAAGCTTTCTTT.

This chain connects TRBV29-1 to TRBJ1-2, with D possibly being TRBD1 (6 bases). Germline V gives CDR1 SQVTM, CDR2 ANQGSEA. This CDR3 has 12 amino acids. Trimming took 7 bases from V and 2 from J, leaving 11 bases between them. The CDR3 region has the DNA TGCAGCGGAGAGACAGGAAACTATGGCTACACCTTC. It codes for CSGETGNYGYTF.

This clone was observed a few times. V is TRBV4-1 and J is TRBJ1-6; D ambiguous. V was shortened by 4 bases and J by 0 bases, with 7 bases between the two germline ends. CDR3 size: 15 residues. CDR1 is MGHRA and CDR2 is YSYEKL in the germline V gene. The CDR3 sequence is CASSRESSYNSPLHF. As DNA, the CDR3 is TGCGCCAGCAGCCGGGAGAGCTCCTATAATTCACCCCTCCACTTT.

V and J are TRBV28 and TRBJ1-5; D remains ambiguous. The CDR3 loop spans 12 amino acids. The germline CDR1 and CDR2 sequences are MDHEN and SYDVKM. Trimming pared 6 bases from V and 9 bases from J, leaving 12 bases between. The CDR3 here is CASRIPPGPQHF. CDR3 in DNA: TGTGCCAGCAGAATTCCCCCCGGGCCCCAGCATTTT.

This clone was picked up a small number of times. The chain carries TRBV16 and TRBJ1-1; a weak D match, TRBD1 (6 bases). V lost 0 bases, J lost 10 bases, and 12 bases lay in between. Germline CDR1 is KGHSY and CDR2 is FQNENV. This CDR3 is built from 13 residues. CDR3 DNA: TGTGCCAGCAGCCAATCGTCAGGGGTGGGAGCTTTCTTT. As protein: CASSQSSGVGAFF.

This clone was found once. This chain uses TRBV5-4 with TRBJ1-2, with a possible D match to TRBD1 (6 bases). V shed 4 bases and J shed 7 bases, with 17 bases lying between them. CDR3 length: 14 residues. From germline, CDR1 is SGHNT and CDR2 YYREEE (reference sequence). CDR3 loop: CASSPPDSWGGYTF. The CDR3 bases are TGTGCCAGCAGCCCACCGGACAGCTGGGGTGGCTACACCTTC.

The chain employs TRBV7-3 and TRBJ2-2, with TRBD1 matching over 7 bases. J lost 8 bases, V lost 3 bases, and 9 bases had no gene match. CDR3 length: 15 residues. Germline V gives CDR1 SGHTA, CDR2 FQGTGA. CDR3 DNA sequence: TGTGCCAGCAGCTTCACCAGGGGGTCGGCGGGGGAGCTGTTTTTT. It specifies CASSFTRGSAGELFF.

This clone was seen at least ten times. This sequence joins TRBV19 and TRBJ1-5, with 8 bases lining up with TRBD1. V lost 1 base, J lost 4 bases, and 6 bases stayed unmatched. Germline CDR1 LNHDA, CDR2 SQIVND (reference sequence). There are 16 residues in the CDR3. CDR3 region: CASSIGTGSRNQPQHF. In DNA, the CDR3 is TGTGCCAGTAGTATAGGGACAGGGTCCCGAAATCAGCCCCAGCATTTT. Looking up the rest from reference TRBV19 and TRBJ1-5 gives the full variable domain: DGGITQSPKYLFRKEGQNVTLSCEQNLNHDAMYWYRQDPGQGLRLIYYSQIVNDFQKGDIAEGYSVSREKKESFPLTVTSAQKNPTAFYLCASSIGTGSRNQPQHFGDGTRLSIL.

The rearrangement joins TRBV19 to TRBJ1-1; 7 nucleotides align to TRBD1. CDR1 is LNHDA and CDR2 is SQIVND in the germline V gene (reference sequence). CDR3 size: 14 residues. Losses at the gene ends were 0 bases for V and 5 bases for J; bases not matched to a gene: 3. The CDR3 sequence is CASSIEDRETEAFF. The DNA for the CDR3 is TGTGCCAGTAGTATAGAAGACAGGGAGACTGAAGCTTTCTTT.

V and J are TRBV5-1 and TRBJ2-1; 10 bases align to TRBD2. Germline V lookup: CDR1 SGHRS, CDR2 YFSETQ. This CDR3 is 15 amino acids long. The J segment lost 6 bases and the V segment lost 1 base, leaving 4 bases of the junction unmatched. CDR3 sequence: CASSLLSGGGNEQFF. In nucleotides, the CDR3 is TGCGCCAGCAGCTTGTTAAGCGGGGGGGGCAATGAGCAGTTCTTC.

The chain is built from TRBV19 and TRBJ1-1; no firm D call. CDR3 length equals 13 residues. Trimming left V 7 bases short and J 1 base short, with 10 bases between. Germline CDR1 and CDR2: LNHDA and SQIVND (reference sequence). CDR3 bases: TGTGCCAGTACCCTTACAGAGAACACTGAAGCTTTCTTT. This translates into CASTLTENTEAFF.

The chain is built from TRBV5-1 and TRBJ1-2; 8 positions match TRBD1. V shed 3 bases, J shed 4 bases, and the junction held 5 bases outside the gene matches. This CDR3 contains 14 residues. Per germline, CDR1 SGHRS and CDR2 YFSETQ. CDR3 bases: TGCGCCAGCAGCTCCGACGGACAGGGCTATGGCTACACCTTC. Encoded protein: CASSSDGQGYGYTF.

The chain has TRBV9 and TRBJ2-3; 11 bases line up with TRBD2. Germline CDR1 SGDLS, CDR2 YYNGEE. Losses at the gene ends were 4 bases for V and 9 bases for J; bases not matched to a gene: 10. The CDR3 totals 15 residues. The CDR3 nucleotides read TGTGCCAGCAGCCCCCAGACTAGCGGGGATCCCACGCAGTATTTT. Protein product: CASSPQTSGDPTQYF.

The gene calls are TRBV4-2 and TRBJ1-2; D might be TRBD1 (5 bases). There are 17 residues in the CDR3. The V end was cut by 0 bases, the J end by 4 bases, with 18 bases between. Germline values: CDR1 LGHNA, CDR2 YNFKEQ. The CDR3 region has the DNA TGTGCCAGCAGCCAAGATGACAGCCTAGAACTGAGCTATGGCTACACCTTC. This encodes CASSQDDSLELSYGYTF.

This CDR3 is CASRPQGSTYNEQFF. The CDR3 DNA reads TGTGCCAGCAGACCCCAGGGGTCAACCTACAATGAGCAGTTCTTC. This rearrangement joins TRBV6-5 to TRBJ2-1, with a possible D match to TRBD1 (6 bases). V gave up 6 bases and J gave up 2 bases, with 14 bases separating them. The CDR3 sequence is 15 residues long. Germline lookup yields CDR1 MNHEY and CDR2 SVGAGI.

V gene TRBV18 combines with J gene TRBJ1-2; no firm D call. Germline values: CDR1 KGHSH, CDR2 LQKENI. The CDR3 loop spans 13 amino acids. V was shortened by 6 bases and J by 4 bases, with 12 bases between the two germline ends. The CDR3 is CASSSGVGYGYTF. Written as DNA, the CDR3 is TGTGCCAGCTCCTCCGGGGTAGGCTATGGCTACACCTTC.

The chain is built from TRBV18 and TRBJ1-5; D is ambiguous. This CDR3 has 12 residues. Germline V CDR1 and CDR2: KGHSH, LQKENI. With 6 bases removed from V and 7 bases from J, the gap between germline ends came to 10 bases. CDR3 loop: CASSFPRQPQHF. The CDR3, as DNA: TGTGCCAGCTCCTTTCCGAGGCAGCCCCAGCATTTT.

V usage is TRBV2 and J usage is TRBJ2-5, with a possible D match to TRBD2 (6 bases). The ends were cut back, 8 bases at V and 5 bases at J, with 12 bases in the middle. The CDR3 totals 12 residues. Germline V CDR1 and CDR2: SNHLY, FYNNEI. CDR3 in DNA: TGTGCCAGCCAACCAGGGAGGGAGACCCAGTACTTC. Amino acid sequence: CASQPGRETQYF.

CDR3 sequence reads: CASSHLDRGYETQYF. CDR3 DNA: TGTGCCAGCAGCCACCTCGACAGGGGGTATGAGACCCAGTACTTC. The V call is TRBV14, the J call TRBJ2-5; 9 bases agree with TRBD1. The CDR3 spans 15 residues. V gave up 3 bases and J gave up 5 bases; unmatched junction bases: 7. CDR1 is SGHDN, CDR2 FVKESK, per germline.

This rearrangement joins TRBV6-5 to TRBJ1-2; 10 bases align to TRBD1. The CDR3 is 14 residues long. Germline V gene sequence: CDR1 MNHEY, CDR2 SVGAGI. J gave up 6 bases and V 6 bases, and 7 bases lay outside the gene matches. In DNA form, the CDR3 reads TGTGCCAGCAGCCAGCAGGACAGGGGGGATGGCTACACCTTC. This gives the protein CASSQQDRGDGYTF.

In this sample, this clone turned up a few times. The chain combines TRBV7-9 with TRBJ2-3, with 8 bases lining up with TRBD1. V lost 5 bases to trimming and J lost 5 bases; unmatched junction nucleotides: 12. Germline V gives CDR1 SEHNR, CDR2 FQNEAQ (reference sequence). This CDR3 is built from 16 residues. The CDR3 spells CASSRTQGALGDTQYF. DNA for the CDR3: TGTGCCAGCAGCCGAACCCAGGGGGCGCTCGGAGATACGCAGTATTTT.